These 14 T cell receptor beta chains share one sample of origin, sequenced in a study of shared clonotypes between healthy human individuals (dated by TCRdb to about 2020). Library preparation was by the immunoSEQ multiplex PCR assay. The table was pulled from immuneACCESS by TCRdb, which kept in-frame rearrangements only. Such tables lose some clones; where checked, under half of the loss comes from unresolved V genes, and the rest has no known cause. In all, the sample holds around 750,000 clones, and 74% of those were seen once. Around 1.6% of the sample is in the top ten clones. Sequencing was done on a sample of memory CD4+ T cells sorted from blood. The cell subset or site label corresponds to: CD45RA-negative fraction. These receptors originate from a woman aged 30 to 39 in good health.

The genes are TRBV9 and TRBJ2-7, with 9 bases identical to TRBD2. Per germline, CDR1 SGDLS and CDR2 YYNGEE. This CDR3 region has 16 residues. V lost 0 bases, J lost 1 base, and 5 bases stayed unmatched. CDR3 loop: CASSVDPAGGSYEQYF. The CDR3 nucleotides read TGTGCCAGCAGCGTAGATCCAGCGGGAGGTTCCTACGAGCAGTACTTC.

The CDR3: CASSLALGSGRRNEQFF. For the CDR3, the DNA is TGCGCCAGCAGCTTGGCCTTAGGTAGCGGGAGGAGAAATGAGCAGTTCTTC. The chain recombines TRBV5-1 with TRBJ2-1, with 10 positions matching TRBD2. Germline V gives CDR1 SGHRS, CDR2 YFSETQ. The CDR3 sequence is 17 residues long. The V segment lost 0 bases and the J segment 7 bases; nucleotides outside the gene matches: 10.

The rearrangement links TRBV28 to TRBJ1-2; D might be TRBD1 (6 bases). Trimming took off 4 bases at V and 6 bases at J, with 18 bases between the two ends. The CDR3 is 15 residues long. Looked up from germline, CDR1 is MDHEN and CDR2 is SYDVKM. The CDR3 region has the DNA TGTGCCAGCAGTTCAGAATCGCCAGGGGCGAATGGCTACACCTTC. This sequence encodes CASSSESPGANGYTF.

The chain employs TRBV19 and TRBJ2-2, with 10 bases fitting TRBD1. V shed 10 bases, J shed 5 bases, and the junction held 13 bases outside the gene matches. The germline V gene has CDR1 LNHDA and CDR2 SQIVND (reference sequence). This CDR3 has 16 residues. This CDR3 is CATRVPPGQGTGELFF. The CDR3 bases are TGTGCCACTAGAGTACCTCCGGGACAGGGGACCGGGGAGCTGTTTTTT.

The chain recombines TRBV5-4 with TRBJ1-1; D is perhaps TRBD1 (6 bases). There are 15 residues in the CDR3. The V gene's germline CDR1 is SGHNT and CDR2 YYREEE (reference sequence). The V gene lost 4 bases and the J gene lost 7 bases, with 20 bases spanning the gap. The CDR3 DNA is TGTGCCAGCAGCACGGTTACAGGGTCTCGGAATGAAGCTTTCTTT. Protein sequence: CASSTVTGSRNEAFF.

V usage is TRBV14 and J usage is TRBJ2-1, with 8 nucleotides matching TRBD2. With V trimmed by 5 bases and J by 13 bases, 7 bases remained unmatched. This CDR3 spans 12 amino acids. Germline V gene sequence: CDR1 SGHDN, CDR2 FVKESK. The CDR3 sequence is CASSGPGLVQFF. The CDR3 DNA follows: TGTGCCAGCAGCGGACCGGGACTAGTTCAGTTCTTC. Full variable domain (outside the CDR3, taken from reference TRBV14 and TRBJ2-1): EAGVTQFPSHSVIEKGQTVTLRCDPISGHDNLYWYRRVMGKEIKFLLHFVKESKQDESGMPNNRFLAERTGGTYSTLKVQPAELEDSGVYFCASSGPGLVQFFGPGTRLTVL.

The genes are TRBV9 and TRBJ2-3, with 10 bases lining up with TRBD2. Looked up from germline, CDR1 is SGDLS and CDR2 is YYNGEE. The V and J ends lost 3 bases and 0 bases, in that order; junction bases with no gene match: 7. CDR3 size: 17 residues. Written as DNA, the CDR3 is TGTGCCAGCAGCGCCTGGACTAGCGGAGCTAGCACAGATACGCAGTATTTT. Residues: CASSAWTSGASTDTQYF. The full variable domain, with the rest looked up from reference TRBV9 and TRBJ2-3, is DSGVTQTPKHLITATGQRVTLRCSPRSGDLSVYWYQQSLDQGLQFLIQYYNGEERAKGNILERFSAQQFPDLHSELNLSSLELGDSALYFCASSAWTSGASTDTQYFGPGTRLTVL.

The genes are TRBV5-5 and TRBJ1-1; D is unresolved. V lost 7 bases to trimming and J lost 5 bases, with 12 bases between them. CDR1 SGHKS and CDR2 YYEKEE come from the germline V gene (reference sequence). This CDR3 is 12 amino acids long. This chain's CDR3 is CASLSRLTEAFF. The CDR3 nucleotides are TGTGCCAGCCTCTCAAGGCTAACTGAAGCTTTCTTT.

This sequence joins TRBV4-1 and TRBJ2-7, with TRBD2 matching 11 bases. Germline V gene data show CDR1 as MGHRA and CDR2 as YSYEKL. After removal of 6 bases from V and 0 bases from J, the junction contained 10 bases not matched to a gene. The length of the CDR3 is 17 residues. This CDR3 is CASSLTSGTTSSYEQYF. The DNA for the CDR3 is TGCGCCAGCAGTCTGACTAGCGGGACAACTAGCTCCTACGAGCAGTACTTC.

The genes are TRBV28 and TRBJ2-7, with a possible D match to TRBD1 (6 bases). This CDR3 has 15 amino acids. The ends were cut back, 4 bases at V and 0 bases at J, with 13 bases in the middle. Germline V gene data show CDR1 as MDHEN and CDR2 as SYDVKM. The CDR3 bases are TGTGCCAGCAGTTCCCCGGGACATAGCTCCTACGAGCAGTACTTC. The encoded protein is CASSSPGHSSYEQYF.

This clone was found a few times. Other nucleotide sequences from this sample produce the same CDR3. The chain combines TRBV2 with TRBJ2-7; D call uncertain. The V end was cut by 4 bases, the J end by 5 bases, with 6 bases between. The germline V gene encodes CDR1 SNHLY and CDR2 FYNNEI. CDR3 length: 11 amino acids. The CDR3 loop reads CASSVLDEQYF. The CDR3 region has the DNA TGTGCCAGCAGTGTTCTCGACGAGCAGTACTTC.

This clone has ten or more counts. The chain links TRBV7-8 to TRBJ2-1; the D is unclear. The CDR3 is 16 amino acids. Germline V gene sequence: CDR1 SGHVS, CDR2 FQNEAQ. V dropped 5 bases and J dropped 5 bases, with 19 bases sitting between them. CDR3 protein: CASSEIDSWPHNEQFF. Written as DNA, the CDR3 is TGTGCCAGCAGCGAAATAGACTCCTGGCCCCACAATGAGCAGTTCTTC.

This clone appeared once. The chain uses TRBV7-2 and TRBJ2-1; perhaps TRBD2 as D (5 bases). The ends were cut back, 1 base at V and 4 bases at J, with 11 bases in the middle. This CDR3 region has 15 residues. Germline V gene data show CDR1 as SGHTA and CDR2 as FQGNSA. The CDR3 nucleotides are TGTGCCAGCAGCTTAGATCGGGGAATATACAATGAGCAGTTCTTC. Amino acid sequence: CASSLDRGIYNEQFF.

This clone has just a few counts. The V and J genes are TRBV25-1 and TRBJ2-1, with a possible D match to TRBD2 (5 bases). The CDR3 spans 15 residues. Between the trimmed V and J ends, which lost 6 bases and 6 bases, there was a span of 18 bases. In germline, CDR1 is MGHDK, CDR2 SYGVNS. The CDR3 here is CASRRSNGISNEQFF. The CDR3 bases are TGTGCCAGCAGAAGATCCAACGGGATCAGCAATGAGCAGTTCTTC. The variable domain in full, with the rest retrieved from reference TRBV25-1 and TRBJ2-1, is EADIYQTPRYLVIGTGKKITLECSQTMGHDKMYWYQQDPGMELHLIHYSYGVNSTEKGDLSSESTVSRIRTEHFPLTLESARPSHTSQYLCASRRSNGISNEQFFGPGTRLTVL.